These 32 T cell receptor beta chains were all obtained from the same sample, sequenced in a study of blood T cell repertoires in COVID-19. Some clones are missing from TCRdb's copy, which holds only in-frame ones; the method was immunoSEQ multiplex PCR. The table includes about 160,000 clones, roughly 84% detected once. Specimen: peripheral blood. The receptor source for this set is a woman at least 80 years old with active or convalescent COVID-19.

This clone was detected only once. The chain combines TRBV3-1 (or the pseudogene TRBV3-2) with TRBJ2-3; the D gene is possibly TRBD1 (5 bases). The CDR3 length is 12 residues. Germline-derived CDR1 and CDR2 are LGHDT and YNNKEL (reference sequence). V lost 4 bases to trimming and J lost 5 bases, with 7 bases between them. CDR3 coding DNA: TGTGCCAGCAGCCCACAGGAAGATACGCAGTATTTT. It is translated as CASSPQEDTQYF.

This chain joins TRBV11-2 and TRBJ1-5, with unresolved D. Germline CDR1 reads SGHAT; CDR2 reads FQNNGV. Trimming stripped 3 bases from V and 8 bases from J, with 11 bases between. This CDR3 has 13 residues. For the CDR3, the DNA is TGTGCCAGCAGCTTGGGAGGGTTGGAGCCCCAGCATTTT. Protein sequence: CASSLGGLEPQHF.

The chain links TRBV10-3 to TRBJ1-6, with 10 positions matching TRBD1. Germline assignment: CDR1 ENHRY and CDR2 SYGVKD. The V gene end was trimmed by 5 bases and the J gene end by 5 bases; junction bases not matched to a gene: 6. This CDR3 contains 16 residues. The DNA for the CDR3 is TGTGCCATCAGTCCATCCGGGACAGGGGATAATTCACCCCTCCACTTT. It translates to CAISPSGTGDNSPLHF.

Only a few counts were recorded for this clone. The chain joins TRBV5-6 to TRBJ2-7; 8 bases are a match to TRBD1. V was pared by 4 bases and J by 0 bases, with 6 bases of the junction left unmatched. The germline CDR1 and CDR2 sequences are SGHDT and YYEEEE. The length of the CDR3 is 15 residues. In DNA form, the CDR3 reads TGTGCCAGCAGCCTGACAGGGGTGCTCTCCTACGAGCAGTACTTC. It encodes CASSLTGVLSYEQYF. Variable domain in full (rest from reference TRBV5-6 and TRBJ2-7): DAGVTQSPTHLIKTRGQQVTLRCSPKSGHDTVSWYQQALGQGPQFIFQYYEEEERQRGNFPDRFSGHQFPNYSSELNVNALLLGDSALYLCASSLTGVLSYEQYFGPGTRLTVT.

V gene TRBV11-2 combines with J gene TRBJ2-7, with 10 nucleotides matching TRBD2. Per germline, CDR1 SGHAT and CDR2 FQNNGV. The CDR3 contains 12 residues. Trimming at V came to 5 bases and at J to 8 bases, leaving 3 bases not matched to a gene. CDR3 region: CASSPTSGQQYF. CDR3 coding DNA: TGTGCCAGCAGCCCGACTAGCGGGCAGCAGTACTTC.

This clone was seen once. The chain carries TRBV2 and TRBJ2-3; TRBD2 matches at 12 bases. CDR3 length: 16 residues. Trimming cost V 6 bases and J 3 bases; bases outside gene matches: 7. Germline assignment: CDR1 SNHLY and CDR2 FYNNEI. CDR3 bases: TGTGCCAGCAGGGCCGGGACTAGCGGGCAGACAGATACGCAGTATTTT. Translating gives CASRAGTSGQTDTQYF.

The chain employs TRBV4-3 and TRBJ1-6; TRBD1 matches at 10 bases. With 0 bases clipped from V and 4 bases from J, the junction kept 3 bases outside the gene matches. Germline loops: CDR1 LGHNA, CDR2 YSLEER. The CDR3 totals 17 residues. The CDR3 bases are TGCGCCAGCAGCCAAGATTGGACAGGGGGATATAATTCACCCCTCCACTTT. Translating it yields CASSQDWTGGYNSPLHF.

The gene calls are TRBV19 and TRBJ1-5; TRBD1 agrees at 8 bases. Germline V lookup: CDR1 LNHDA, CDR2 SQIVND (reference sequence). The CDR3 covers 15 residues. With 9 bases clipped from V and 0 bases from J, the junction kept 7 bases outside the gene matches. In nucleotides, the CDR3 is TGTGCCAGGATCAGGGGGCCAACTAGCAATCAGCCCCAGCATTTT. This sequence encodes CARIRGPTSNQPQHF.

The V gene is TRBV6-6, the J gene TRBJ2-1; no reliable D call. Germline-derived CDR1 and CDR2 are MNHNY and SVGAGI (reference sequence). The V and J ends lost 7 bases and 4 bases respectively, with 5 bases between them. The length of the CDR3 is 11 residues. CDR3 amino acids: CASTQYNEQFF. The CDR3 DNA sequence: TGTGCCAGCACCCAATACAATGAGCAGTTCTTC.

As regards this clone: The same CDR3 also results from other DNA sequences found in this sample. CDR3 DNA: TGTGCCAGCAGCTTAGGGCTAGCTCCCTCCTACGAGCAGTACTTC. As protein: CASSLGLAPSYEQYF. The genes are TRBV7-2 and TRBJ2-7; the D gene is possibly TRBD2 (5 bases). The ends were cut back, 1 base at V and 0 bases at J, with 10 bases in the middle. Germline V gives CDR1 SGHTA, CDR2 FQGNSA. The CDR3 contains 15 residues.

CDR3 sequence reads: CASSQTGYNGYTF. In DNA form, the CDR3 reads TGTGCCAGCAGCCAGACAGGGTATAATGGCTACACCTTC. This chain links TRBV7-2 with TRBJ1-2; 7 nucleotides agree with TRBD1. The V segment lost 5 bases and the J segment 6 bases; nucleotides outside the gene matches: 6. Germline assignment: CDR1 SGHTA and CDR2 FQGNSA. This CDR3 contains 13 residues.

This clone was counted only a few times. The rearrangement joins TRBV6-5 to TRBJ1-1; D possibly corresponds to TRBD1 (5 bases). Germline loops: CDR1 MNHEY, CDR2 SVGAGI. The CDR3 is 14 amino acids. The V and J ends lost 8 bases and 3 bases respectively, with 16 bases between them. CDR3 DNA sequence: TGTGCCAGCGGGGGTCTCGGGGGTCACACTGAAGCTTTCTTT. It codes for CASGGLGGHTEAFF.

The chain links TRBV30 to TRBJ1-2, with a weak D call TRBD1 (6 bases). This CDR3 is built from 14 residues. The V gene lost 1 base and the J gene lost 2 bases, with 11 bases spanning the gap. Germline V CDR1 and CDR2: GTSNPN, SVGIG (reference sequence). The CDR3 protein is CAWSGRDTNYGYTF. CDR3 sequence (DNA): TGTGCCTGGAGTGGAAGGGACACAAACTATGGCTACACCTTC.

The chain uses TRBV9 and TRBJ1-6; 7 nucleotides align to TRBD1. The germline gives CDR1 SGDLS, CDR2 YYNGEE. The CDR3 is 16 residues long. The V gene end was trimmed by 4 bases and the J gene end by 3 bases; junction bases not matched to a gene: 7. CDR3 region: CASSTTGTDYNSPLHF. The CDR3 DNA sequence: TGTGCCAGCAGCACCACCGGGACAGACTATAATTCACCCCTCCACTTT.

The V call is TRBV5-4, the J call TRBJ1-2, with TRBD1 as a possible D gene (5 bases). This CDR3 is 14 amino acids long. The germline V gene encodes CDR1 SGHNT and CDR2 YYREEE (reference sequence). Trimming cost V 1 base and J 3 bases, with 10 bases left between them. DNA for the CDR3: TGTGCCAGCAGCTTGCAGGGTATCGACTATGGCTACACCTTC. Amino acid sequence: CASSLQGIDYGYTF. Together with reference TRBV5-4 and TRBJ1-2, the CDR3 gives the full variable domain: ETGVTQSPTHLIKTRGQQVTLRCSSQSGHNTVSWYQQALGQGPQFIFQYYREEENGRGNFPPRFSGLQFPNYSSELNVNALELDDSALYLCASSLQGIDYGYTFGSGTRLTVV.

This chain links TRBV3-1 (or the pseudogene TRBV3-2) with TRBJ1-2; D perhaps matches TRBD1 (5 bases). CDR1 and CDR2 from the germline V gene are LGHDT and YNNKEL (reference sequence). V was cut by 2 bases and J by 9 bases, with 13 bases left in between. The CDR3 has 13 amino acids. CDR3 nucleotide sequence: TGTGCCAGCAGCCAATTGCAGGGTGTTAGCTACACCTTC. Protein: CASSQLQGVSYTF.

The rearrangement links TRBV5-8 to TRBJ1-4; D gene ambiguous. CDR1 and CDR2 from the germline V gene are SGHTS and YDEGEE. This CDR3 spans 14 amino acids. V gave up 0 bases and J gave up 8 bases, with 11 bases separating them. The CDR3 is CASSLAPGREKLFF. The CDR3 DNA reads as TGTGCCAGCAGCTTGGCCCCGGGTCGGGAAAAACTGTTTTTT.

The gene calls are TRBV9 and TRBJ2-7, with D tentatively TRBD1 (5 bases). The germline V gene has CDR1 SGDLS and CDR2 YYNGEE. The CDR3 has 14 residues. The germline V and J ends were trimmed by 4 bases and 2 bases, with 13 bases remaining between them. CDR3 coding DNA: TGTGCCAGCAGCCGACAGACGGGCCCCTACGAGCAGTACTTC. This translates into CASSRQTGPYEQYF.

Here the CDR3 reads CASSQGGGTGPRSNYGYTF. The CDR3 coding sequence is TGCGCCAGCAGCCAAGGAGGAGGGACAGGTCCCCGTTCTAACTATGGCTACACCTTC. This chain joins TRBV4-3 and TRBJ1-2, with 8 bases lining up with TRBD1. Per germline, CDR1 LGHNA and CDR2 YSLEER. The CDR3 loop spans 19 amino acids. J gave up 0 bases and V 1 base, and 13 bases lay outside the gene matches.

This chain uses TRBV4-1 with TRBJ2-7; 8 bases map to TRBD1. Unmatched junction bases numbered 3, after V lost 2 bases and J lost 3 bases. Germline CDR1 MGHRA, CDR2 YSYEKL. The CDR3 is 14 residues long. As DNA, the CDR3 is TGCGCCAGCAGCCAACCAGGACAGGGCTACGAGCAGTACTTC. Its protein product is CASSQPGQGYEQYF.

This clone was detected only once. Other DNA sequences in the sample encode the same CDR3. V usage is TRBV6-5 and J usage is TRBJ1-4; the match to TRBD1 covers 8 bases. The CDR3 covers 14 residues. Losses at the gene ends were 4 bases for V and 7 bases for J; bases not matched to a gene: 5. Germline CDR1 is MNHEY and CDR2 is SVGAGI. The CDR3 nucleotides read TGTGCCAGCAGTTTCGGACAGGGCGGTGAAAAACTGTTTTTT. Its translation: CASSFGQGGEKLFF.

CDR3: CASSLLPTGGNSPLHF. The DNA for the CDR3 is TGTGCCAGCAGTTTATTACCGACAGGGGGAAATTCACCCCTCCACTTT. V gene TRBV27 combines with J gene TRBJ1-6, with 9 bases lining up with TRBD1. Germline lookup yields CDR1 MNHEY and CDR2 SMNVEV (reference sequence). J lost 7 bases, V lost 1 base, and 5 bases had no gene match. This CDR3 has 16 amino acids.

This clone was seen a few times. The chain carries TRBV19 and TRBJ1-5; tentatively, D is TRBD1 (6 bases). Looked up from germline, CDR1 is LNHDA and CDR2 is SQIVND (reference sequence). This CDR3 is built from 19 residues. V was shortened by 4 bases and J by 0 bases, with 22 bases between the two germline ends. The CDR3 loop reads CASSTPTGTIFYSNQPQHF. In DNA form, the CDR3 reads TGTGCCAGTAGTACACCTACAGGGACGATTTTTTATAGCAATCAGCCCCAGCATTTT.

The J gene is TRBJ2-5, the V gene TRBV7-9, with no clear D. CDR3 size: 12 residues. CDR1 is SEHNR and CDR2 is FQNEAQ in the germline V gene (reference sequence). With 5 bases removed from V and 5 bases from J, the gap between germline ends came to 9 bases. The DNA of the CDR3 is TGTGCCAGCAGCACATACGGGGAGACCCAGTACTTC. It encodes CASSTYGETQYF.

This clone came up a few times. This sequence joins TRBV5-8 and TRBJ2-2; weak D call: TRBD1 (5 bases). The CDR3 has 15 residues. CDR1 is SGHTS, CDR2 YDEGEE, per germline. V was pared by 5 bases and J by 0 bases, with 11 bases between. The CDR3 reads CASRFRQTNTGELFF. CDR3 DNA: TGTGCCAGCAGATTCAGACAGACGAACACCGGGGAGCTGTTTTTT.

The genes are TRBV27 and TRBJ2-3; D gene unclear. CDR1 is MNHEY and CDR2 is SMNVEV in the germline V gene (reference sequence). Trimming shortened V by 2 bases and J by 6 bases, and 15 bases separated the two germline ends. The CDR3 consists of 15 residues. CDR3 in amino acids: CASSLTPIILDTQYF. As DNA, the CDR3 is TGTGCCAGCAGTTTAACTCCCATAATCCTGGATACGCAGTATTTT.

V usage is TRBV6-6 and J usage is TRBJ1-4; the D gene is possibly TRBD1 (5 bases). Per the germline V gene, CDR1 is MNHNY and CDR2 is SVGAGI (reference sequence). V was shortened by 3 bases and J by 4 bases, with 12 bases between the two germline ends. This CDR3 has 15 amino acids. DNA for the CDR3: TGTGCCAGCAGTTATAGACAGAACGATAATGAAAAACTGTTTTTT. As protein: CASSYRQNDNEKLFF.

The rearrangement uses TRBV27 and TRBJ2-3; a possible D gene is TRBD2 (5 bases). Trimming shortened V by 3 bases and J by 6 bases, and 13 bases separated the two germline ends. The CDR3 sequence is 14 residues long. Per germline, CDR1 MNHEY and CDR2 SMNVEV (reference sequence). CDR3 in amino acids: CASSLVGSGDTQYF. In DNA form, the CDR3 reads TGTGCCAGCAGTTTGGTGGGCTCGGGGGATACGCAGTATTTT.

V is TRBV6-5 and J is TRBJ2-7; 12 nucleotides agree with TRBD1. The CDR3 is 14 residues long. The V segment lost 8 bases and the J segment 6 bases; nucleotides outside the gene matches: 8. Germline CDR1 MNHEY, CDR2 SVGAGI. CDR3 amino acids: CASQAGTGGSEQYF. Written as DNA, the CDR3 is TGTGCCAGCCAAGCCGGGACAGGGGGCAGCGAGCAGTACTTC.

The genes are TRBV5-1 and TRBJ1-1; TRBD1 might be the D (6 bases). With 5 bases removed from V and 1 base from J, the gap between germline ends came to 15 bases. CDR3 length: 15 amino acids. Germline V gene data show CDR1 as SGHRS and CDR2 as YFSETQ. CDR3 in DNA: TGCGCCAGCAGTCCTACCGGGACACAGAACACTGAAGCTTTCTTT. Encoded protein: CASSPTGTQNTEAFF.

The chain is built from TRBV25-1 and TRBJ2-7; 9 bases line up with TRBD2. The J segment lost 1 base and the V segment lost 6 bases, leaving 7 bases of the junction unmatched. Germline CDR1 and CDR2: MGHDK and SYGVNS. This CDR3 region has 15 residues. The CDR3 DNA reads TGTGCCAGCAGGGGAACCCTAGCGGGGTCCTACGAGCAGTACTTC. Protein sequence: CASRGTLAGSYEQYF.

The V call is TRBV11-1, the J call TRBJ1-1, with D possibly TRBD1 on 5 matching bases. The CDR3 runs 13 residues. V shed 6 bases and J shed 1 base, with 9 bases lying between them. Germline V gene lookup returns CDR1 SGHAT and CDR2 FQDESV (reference sequence). This CDR3 is CASRLTGNTEAFF. As DNA, the CDR3 is TGTGCCAGCAGACTTACAGGGAACACTGAAGCTTTCTTT. The full variable domain, with the rest looked up from reference TRBV11-1 and TRBJ1-1, is EAEVAQSPRYKITEKSQAVAFWCDPISGHATLYWYRQILGQGPELLVQFQDESVVDDSQLPKDRFSAERLKGVDSTLKIQPAELGDSAMYLCASRLTGNTEAFFGQGTRLTVV.